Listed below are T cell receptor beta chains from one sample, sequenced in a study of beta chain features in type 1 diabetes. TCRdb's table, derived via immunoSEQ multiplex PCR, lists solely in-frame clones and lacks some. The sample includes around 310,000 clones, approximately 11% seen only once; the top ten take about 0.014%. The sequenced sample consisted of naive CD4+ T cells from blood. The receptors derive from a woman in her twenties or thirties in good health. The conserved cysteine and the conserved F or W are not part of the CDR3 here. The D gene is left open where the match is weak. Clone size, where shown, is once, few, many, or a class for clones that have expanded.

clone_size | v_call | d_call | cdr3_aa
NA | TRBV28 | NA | ASSYPQTGEYEQY
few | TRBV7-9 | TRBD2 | ASTRASGILTDTQY
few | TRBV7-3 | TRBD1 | ASSLVQGDGYT
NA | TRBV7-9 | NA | ASSLYVWDLGSEGYEQY
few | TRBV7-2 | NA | ASSLMALRGSSSGELF
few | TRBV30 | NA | AWSVQAAEAF
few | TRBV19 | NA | ASQESARASNQPQH
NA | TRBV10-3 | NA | AIRPGTRDTEAF
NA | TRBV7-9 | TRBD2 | ASSLAGTSGRAGYEQY
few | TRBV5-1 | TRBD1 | ASSLEGGEDEQF
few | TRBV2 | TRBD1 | ASKTGGVKTQY
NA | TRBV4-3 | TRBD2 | ASSQVVPSGRVEQF
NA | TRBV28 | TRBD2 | ASSLIAGVGPDTQY
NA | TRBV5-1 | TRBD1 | ASSLDAGTGSYEQY
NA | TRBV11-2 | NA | ASSLDTISYEQY
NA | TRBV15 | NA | ATSRELQGYEQY
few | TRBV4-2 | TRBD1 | ASSQGDRGEQY
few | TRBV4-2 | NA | ASSQGLASFSYNEQF
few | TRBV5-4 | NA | ASSLGSGNTGELF
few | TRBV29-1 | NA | SVTRNYEQY
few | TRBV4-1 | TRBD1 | ASSQARTGEGYGYT
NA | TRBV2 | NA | ASTRLASYNEQF
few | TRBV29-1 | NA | SVQIAGGTEAF
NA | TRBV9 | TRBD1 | ASSALQGAFLPEQF
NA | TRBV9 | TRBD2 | ASSELSGSRDTQY
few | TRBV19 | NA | ASREVAYNEQF
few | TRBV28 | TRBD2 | ASSLGGLAGSTDTQY
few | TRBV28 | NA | ASTIMGGGSQETQY
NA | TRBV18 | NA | ASSPRESSYEQY
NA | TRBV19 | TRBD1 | ASRRTGDYSNQPQH
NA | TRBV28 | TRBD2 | ASSLTSGMNYEQY
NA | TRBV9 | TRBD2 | ASSVKRGSYNEQF
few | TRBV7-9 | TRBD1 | ASSLIRRDREDYGYT
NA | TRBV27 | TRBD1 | ASRRRARTGDNQPQH
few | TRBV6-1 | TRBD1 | ASSEHRDRPPRDEQY